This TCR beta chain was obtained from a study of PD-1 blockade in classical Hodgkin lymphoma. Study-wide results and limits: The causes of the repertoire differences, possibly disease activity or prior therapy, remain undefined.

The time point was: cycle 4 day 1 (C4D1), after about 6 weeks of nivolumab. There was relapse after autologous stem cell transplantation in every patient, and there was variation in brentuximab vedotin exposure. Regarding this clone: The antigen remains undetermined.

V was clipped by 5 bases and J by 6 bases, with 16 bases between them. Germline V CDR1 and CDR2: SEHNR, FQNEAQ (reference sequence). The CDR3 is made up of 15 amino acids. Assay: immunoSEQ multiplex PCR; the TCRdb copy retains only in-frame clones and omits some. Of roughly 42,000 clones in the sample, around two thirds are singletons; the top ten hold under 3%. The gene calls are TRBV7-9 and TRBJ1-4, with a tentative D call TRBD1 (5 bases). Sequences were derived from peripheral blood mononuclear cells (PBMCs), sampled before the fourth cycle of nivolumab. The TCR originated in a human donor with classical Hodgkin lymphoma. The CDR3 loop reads CASSAYRSWDEKLFF. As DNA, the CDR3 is TGTGCCAGCAGCGCCTACAGGAGTTGGGATGAAAAACTGTTTTTT.